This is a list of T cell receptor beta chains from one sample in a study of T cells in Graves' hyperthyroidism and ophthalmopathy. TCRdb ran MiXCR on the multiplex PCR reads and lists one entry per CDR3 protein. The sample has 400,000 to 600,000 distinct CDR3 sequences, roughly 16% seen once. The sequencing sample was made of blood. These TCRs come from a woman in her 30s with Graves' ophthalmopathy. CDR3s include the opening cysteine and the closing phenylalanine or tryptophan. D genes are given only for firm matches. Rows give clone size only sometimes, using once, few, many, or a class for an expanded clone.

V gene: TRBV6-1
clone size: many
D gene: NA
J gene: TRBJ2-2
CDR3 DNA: TGTGCCAGCAGTGAACGGGCTAACACCGGGGAGCTGTTTTTT
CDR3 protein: CASSERANTGELFF

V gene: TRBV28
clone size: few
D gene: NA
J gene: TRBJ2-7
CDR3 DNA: TGTGCCAGCAGTTTCAGTGCGGGACCTTCCTACGAGCAGTACTTC
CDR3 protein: CASSFSAGPSYEQYF

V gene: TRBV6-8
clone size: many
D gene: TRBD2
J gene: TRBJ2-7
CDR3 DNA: TGTGCCAGCAGTTATACTCCTAGCGGGAGTTTCTACGAGCAGTACTTC
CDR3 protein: CASSYTPSGSFYEQYF

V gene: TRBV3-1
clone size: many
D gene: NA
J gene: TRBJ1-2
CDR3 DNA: TGTGCCAGCAGCCAAGATTCGGCAGGAGGCTACACCTTC
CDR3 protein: CASSQDSAGGYTF

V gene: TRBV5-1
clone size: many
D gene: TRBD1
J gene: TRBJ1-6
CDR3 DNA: TGCGCCAGCAGCTTGGAGTTCGGGACAGAGAATTCACCCCTCCACTTT
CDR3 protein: CASSLEFGTENSPLHF

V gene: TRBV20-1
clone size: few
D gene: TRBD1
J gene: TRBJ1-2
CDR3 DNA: TGCAGTGCTAGATTCAGGGGGCAAGGCTATGGCTACACCTTC
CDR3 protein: CSARFRGQGYGYTF

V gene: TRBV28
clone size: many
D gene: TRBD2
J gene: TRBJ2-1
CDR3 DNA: TGTGCCAGCAGTTTAACTAGCGGGAGTAACAATGAGCAGTTCTTC
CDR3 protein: CASSLTSGSNNEQFF

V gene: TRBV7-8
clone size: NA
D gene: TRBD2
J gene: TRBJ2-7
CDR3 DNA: TGTGCCAGCAGCCCGCTGGCTAGCGGATCCTACGAGCAGTACTTC
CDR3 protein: CASSPLASGSYEQYF

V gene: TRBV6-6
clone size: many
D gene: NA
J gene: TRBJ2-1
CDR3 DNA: TGTGCCAGCAGTTACTCGGGTGTGGTGAAGAAGTACAATGAGCAGTTCTTC
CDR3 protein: CASSYSGVVKKYNEQFF

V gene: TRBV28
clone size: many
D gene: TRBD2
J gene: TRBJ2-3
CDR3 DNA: TGTGCCAGCTCTAGCGGGAGGTTCGTCGGTACAGATACGCAGTATTTT
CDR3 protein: CASSSGRFVGTDTQYF

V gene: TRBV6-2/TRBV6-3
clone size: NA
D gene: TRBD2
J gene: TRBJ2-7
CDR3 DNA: TGTGCCAGCAGTTACCCCGGACTAGCGGGAGGGAGCTCCTACGAGCAGTACTTC
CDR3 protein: CASSYPGLAGGSSYEQYF

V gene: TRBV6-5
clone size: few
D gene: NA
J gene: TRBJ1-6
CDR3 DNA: TGTGCCAGCAGTTACAGTTGGCAGGGTGATTCACCCCTCCACTTT
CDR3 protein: CASSYSWQGDSPLHF

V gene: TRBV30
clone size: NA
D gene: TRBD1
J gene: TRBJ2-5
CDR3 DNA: TGTGCCTGGAGCACAGGGGGTGGAGAGACCCAGTACTTC
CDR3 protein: CAWSTGGGETQYF

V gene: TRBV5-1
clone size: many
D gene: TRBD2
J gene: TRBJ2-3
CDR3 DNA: TGCGCCAGCAGCAAGCAAGCGGGAGGCCCCGATACGCAGTATTTT
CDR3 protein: CASSKQAGGPDTQYF

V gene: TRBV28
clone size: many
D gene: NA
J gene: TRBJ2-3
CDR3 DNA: TGTGCCAGCAGTTTAACAGGGGGGAGGGCAGATACGCAGTATTTT
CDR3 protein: CASSLTGGRADTQYF

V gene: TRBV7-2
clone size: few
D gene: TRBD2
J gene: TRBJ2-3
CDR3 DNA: TGTGCCAGCAAAAGCGGGAGGGCCACTAGCACAGATACGCAGTATTTT
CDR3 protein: CASKSGRATSTDTQYF

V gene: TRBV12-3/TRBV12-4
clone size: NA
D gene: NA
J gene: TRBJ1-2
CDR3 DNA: TGTGCCAGCAGTGACGGAGAATATGGCTACACCTTC
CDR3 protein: CASSDGEYGYTF

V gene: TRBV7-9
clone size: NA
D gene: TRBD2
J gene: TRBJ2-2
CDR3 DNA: TGTGCCAGCAGCTCGAAAACTAGCGGTCGCGGCACCGGGGAGCTGTTTTTT
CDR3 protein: CASSSKTSGRGTGELFF

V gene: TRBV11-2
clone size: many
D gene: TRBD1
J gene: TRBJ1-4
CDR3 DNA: TGTGCCAGCAGCGAACCTCAGACAGGGGGCGGTAATGAAAAACTGTTTTTT
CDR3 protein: CASSEPQTGGGNEKLFF

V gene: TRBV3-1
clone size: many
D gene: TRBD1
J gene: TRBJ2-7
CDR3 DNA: TGTGCCAGCAGCCATACAGGGGCCTACGAGCAGTACTTC
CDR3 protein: CASSHTGAYEQYF

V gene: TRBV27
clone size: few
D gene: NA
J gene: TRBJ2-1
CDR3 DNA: TGTGCCAGCAGTTTATGGCCCGGCCAAGTATACAATGAGCAGTTCTTC
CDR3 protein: CASSLWPGQVYNEQFF

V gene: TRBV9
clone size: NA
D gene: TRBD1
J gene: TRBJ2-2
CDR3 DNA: TGTGCCAGCAGCGAGGAGGAATGGACAGGGTTCGTCGGCGGGGAGCTGTTTTTT
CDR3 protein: CASSEEEWTGFVGGELFF

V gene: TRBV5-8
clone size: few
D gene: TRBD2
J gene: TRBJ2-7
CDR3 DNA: TGTGCCAGCAGCTTTTTTAACGCACCGGGAGGGACGGGCGAGCAGTACTTC
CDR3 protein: CASSFFNAPGGTGEQYF

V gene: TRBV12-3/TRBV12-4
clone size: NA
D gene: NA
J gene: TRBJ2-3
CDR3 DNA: TGTGCCAGCAGTTTAGGGTGGGAGGGCACAGATACGCAGTATTTT
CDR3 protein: CASSLGWEGTDTQYF

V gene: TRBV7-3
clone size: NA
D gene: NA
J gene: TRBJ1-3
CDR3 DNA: TGTGCCAGCAGCTTAACGTCCGATTCCGACACCATATATTTT
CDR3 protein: CASSLTSDSDTIYF

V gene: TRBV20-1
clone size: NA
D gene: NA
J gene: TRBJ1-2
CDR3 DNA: TGCAGTGCTAGAGACCCGGCAGGGTGGGTTTACGGCTACACCTTC
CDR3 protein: CSARDPAGWVYGYTF

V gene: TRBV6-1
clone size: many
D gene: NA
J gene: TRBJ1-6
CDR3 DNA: TGTGCCAGCAGTGAAGATAGAGGGGTACGACCCCTCCACTTT
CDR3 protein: CASSEDRGVRPLHF

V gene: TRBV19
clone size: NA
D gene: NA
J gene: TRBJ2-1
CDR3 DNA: TGTGCCAGTAGTATTACCAGCGACTCCTACAATGAGCAGTTCTTC
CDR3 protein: CASSITSDSYNEQFF

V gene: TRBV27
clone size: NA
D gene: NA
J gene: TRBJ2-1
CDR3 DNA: TGTGCCAGCAGCCCTGGGGAGTTTGGGTTGTTCTTC
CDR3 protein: CASSPGEFGLFF

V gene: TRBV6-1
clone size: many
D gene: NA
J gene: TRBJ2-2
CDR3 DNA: TGTGCCAGCTCGGTGCGGCGTCCGATCGGCACCGGGGAGCTGTTTTTT
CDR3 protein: CASSVRRPIGTGELFF

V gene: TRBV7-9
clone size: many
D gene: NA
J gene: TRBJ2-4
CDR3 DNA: TGTGCCAGCAGCTTCTGGGCCTCGACAGTAGCCAAAAACATTCAGTACTTC
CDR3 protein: CASSFWASTVAKNIQYF

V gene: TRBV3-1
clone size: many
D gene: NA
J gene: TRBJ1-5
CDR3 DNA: TGTGCCAGCAGCCCCCAGGTCAATCAGCCCCAGCATTTT
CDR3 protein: CASSPQVNQPQHF

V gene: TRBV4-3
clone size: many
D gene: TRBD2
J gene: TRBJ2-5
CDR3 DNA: TGCGCCAGCAGCCAAGAGGCGAGCGGGATATTGGAGACCCAGTACTTC
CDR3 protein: CASSQEASGILETQYF

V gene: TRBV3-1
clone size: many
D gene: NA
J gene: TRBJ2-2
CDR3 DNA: TGTGCCAGCAGCCGGTGGGAGCATCCAGCCGGGGAGCTGTTTTTT
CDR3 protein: CASSRWEHPAGELFF

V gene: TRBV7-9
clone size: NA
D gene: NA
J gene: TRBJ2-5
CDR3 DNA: TGTGCCAGCAGCCGCGAGGCAGCCCAAGAGACCCAGTACTTC
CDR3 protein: CASSREAAQETQYF

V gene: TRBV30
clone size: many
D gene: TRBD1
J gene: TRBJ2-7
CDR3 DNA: TGTGCCTGGAGTTCGGACAGGGGGATTGAGCAGTACTTC
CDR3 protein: CAWSSDRGIEQYF

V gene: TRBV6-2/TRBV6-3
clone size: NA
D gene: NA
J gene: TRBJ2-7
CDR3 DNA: TGTGCCAGCAGTTCGGGACGTAACGAGCAGTACTTC
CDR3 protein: CASSSGRNEQYF

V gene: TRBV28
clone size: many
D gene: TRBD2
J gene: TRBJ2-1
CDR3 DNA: TGTGCCAGCAGTTTTGACGGGAGGGGATCCTACAATGAGCAGTTCTTC
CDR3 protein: CASSFDGRGSYNEQFF

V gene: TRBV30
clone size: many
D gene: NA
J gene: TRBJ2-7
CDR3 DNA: TGTGCCTGGAGTGTCATTCCGGGGCAAGCCTACGAGCAGTACTTC
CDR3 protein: CAWSVIPGQAYEQYF

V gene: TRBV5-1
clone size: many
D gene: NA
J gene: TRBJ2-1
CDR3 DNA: TGCGCCAGCAGGGGTGCCTACAATGAGCAGTTCTTC
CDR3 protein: CASRGAYNEQFF

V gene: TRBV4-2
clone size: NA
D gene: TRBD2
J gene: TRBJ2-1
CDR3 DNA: TGTGCCAGCAGCCAGGATATCGGGAGGGCCGTTAGCAATGAGCAGTTCTTC
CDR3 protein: CASSQDIGRAVSNEQFF

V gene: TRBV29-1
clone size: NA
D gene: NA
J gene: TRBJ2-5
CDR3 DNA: TGCAGCGGGGTTTCAGGAGAACTGTACCAAGAGACCCAGTACTTC
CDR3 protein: CSGVSGELYQETQYF

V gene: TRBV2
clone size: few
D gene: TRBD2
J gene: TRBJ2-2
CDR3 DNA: TGTGCCAGCACGCGACTAGCGGGATACACCGGGGAGCTGTTTTTT
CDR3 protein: CASTRLAGYTGELFF

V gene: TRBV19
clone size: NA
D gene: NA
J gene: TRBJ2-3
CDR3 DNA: TGTGCCAGTAGTATCCTGGGGTGGGATACGCAGTATTTT
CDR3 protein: CASSILGWDTQYF

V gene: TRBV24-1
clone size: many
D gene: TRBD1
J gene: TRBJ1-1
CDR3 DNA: TGTGCCACCAGTGACGGGACAGGGTCGAACACTGAAGCTTTCTTT
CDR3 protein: CATSDGTGSNTEAFF

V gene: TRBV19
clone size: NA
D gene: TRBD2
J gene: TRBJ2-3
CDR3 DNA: TGTGCCAGTGGACTAGCGGGCGCAGATACGCAGTATTTT
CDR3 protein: CASGLAGADTQYF

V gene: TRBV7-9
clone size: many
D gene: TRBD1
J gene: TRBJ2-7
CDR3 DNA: TGTGCCAGCAGCTTAATCGGGACAGACTTCTACGAGCAGTACTTC
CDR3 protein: CASSLIGTDFYEQYF

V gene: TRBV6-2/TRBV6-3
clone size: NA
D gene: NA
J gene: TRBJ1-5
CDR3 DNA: TGTGCCAGCAGTTACAGAGGTTTCGATCAGCCCCAGCATTTT
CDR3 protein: CASSYRGFDQPQHF